This TCR beta chain emerged from a study of early T cells in non-severe SARS-CoV-2 infection. Whole-study findings and limits: The study's VDJdb matching favored anti-spike CD8 responses and missed private and CD4 specificities.

TCRdb passed the 5' RACE reads through MiXCR, listing each CDR3 protein once. Of about 110,000 distinct CDR3 sequences listed, 9% to 14% were seen once; the top ten hold around 3.1%. Concerning this clonotype: The antigen is undetermined.

This CDR3 has 12 residues. Germline CDR1 is SQVTM and CDR2 is ANQGSEA. Specimen: whole blood. The chain combines TRBV29-1 with TRBJ2-5; 8 bases are a match to TRBD1. The clonotype comes from an adult who was a healthcare worker with PCR-confirmed SARS-CoV-2 infection or an uninfected control (not recorded which). As DNA, the CDR3 is TGCTCAATCGACAGGGGAGTAGAGACCCAGTACTTC. Translating it yields CSIDRGVETQYF.